The present T cell receptor beta chain was sequenced within a study of cytomegalovirus exposure and HLA in healthy donors. Study as a whole: Early released data had around 88 million unique TCRs, all coming from HLA-typed donors.

Both 60 Vbeta primers and 13 Jbeta primers went into the PCR. The protocol was immunoSEQ multiplex PCR, while the TCRdb copy is restricted to in-frame clones and leaves out a portion. The sample yields 85,000 to 120,000 clones, about 62% seen once. The TCR sequence derives from a human donor in good health. Sequencing was performed on PBMCs.

CDR3: CASRPTETTEAFF. CDR3 sequence (DNA): TGTGCCAGCAGACCGACAGAGACCACTGAAGCTTTCTTT. The chain carries TRBV7-9 and TRBJ1-1, with a weak D call TRBD1 (5 bases). This CDR3 is built from 13 residues. CDR1 is SEHNR, CDR2 FQNEAQ, per germline (reference sequence). Trimming cost V 6 bases and J 4 bases, with 12 bases left between them. The full variable domain, completed using reference TRBV7-9 and TRBJ1-1, is DTGVSQNPRHKITKRGQNVTFRCDPISEHNRLYWYRQTLGQGPEFLTYFQNEAQLEKSRLLSDRFSAERPKGSFSTLEIQRTEQGDSAMYLCASRPTETTEAFFGQGTRLTVV.